Below, 7 T cell receptor beta chains from the same sample are listed, as sequenced in a study of blood T cell repertoires in COVID-19. Here immunoSEQ multiplex PCR was the method, and the copy in TCRdb shows in-frame clones only, minus some. The sample holds 30,000 to 40,000 clones, roughly 84% seen once. Sequences were obtained from peripheral blood. Every receptor here comes from a man aged 55-75 years with COVID-19, enrolled during active disease.

Only one count was recorded for this clone. The chain has TRBV30 and TRBJ1-2; D unclear. This CDR3 region has 14 residues. Germline V lookup: CDR1 GTSNPN, CDR2 SVGIG (reference sequence). Trimming removed 3 bases from V and 7 bases from J, with 18 bases in between. The CDR3 DNA sequence: TGTGCCTGGAGGCGGGGTATCTCAACGGGTGGCTACACCTTC. Translation: CAWRRGISTGGYTF.

V gene TRBV7-8 combines with J gene TRBJ1-5, with D unresolved. Germline loops: CDR1 SGHVS, CDR2 FQNEAQ. V gave up 5 bases and J gave up 0 bases, with 8 bases separating them. The CDR3 runs to 14 residues. DNA of the CDR3: TGTGCCAGCAGCGGCCCGTATAGCAATCAGCCCCAGCATTTT. Translation gives CASSGPYSNQPQHF.

This sequence joins TRBV6-5 and TRBJ2-3, with D perhaps TRBD2 (5 bases). This CDR3 region has 14 residues. Trimming removed 5 bases at V and 1 base at J, with 10 bases between. The germline V gene encodes CDR1 MNHEY and CDR2 SVGAGI. The CDR3 DNA sequence: TGTGCCAGCAGTCCTACTAGGGGCACAGATACGCAGTATTTT. It translates to CASSPTRGTDTQYF.

The V gene is TRBV5-5, the J gene TRBJ2-1; TRBD2 matches 9 bases. The germline gives CDR1 SGHKS, CDR2 YYEKEE (reference sequence). V shed 2 bases and J 8 bases; nucleotides not matched to a gene: 14. This CDR3 has 17 residues. For the CDR3, the DNA is TGTGCCAGCAGCTTCCAAACCCGGGCTAGCGGGATAGATGAGCAGTTCTTC. This sequence encodes CASSFQTRASGIDEQFF.

The V gene is TRBV18, the J gene TRBJ1-5, with 10 bases lining up with TRBD1. The germline CDR1 and CDR2 sequences are KGHSH and LQKENI. V was clipped by 6 bases and J by 4 bases; unmatched bases: 12. The CDR3 has 17 amino acids. The CDR3 spells CASSPTGGMRRNQPQHF. CDR3 bases: TGTGCCAGCTCGCCGACAGGGGGCATGAGAAGAAATCAGCCCCAGCATTTT.

This clone was seen more than once but under ten times. This chain connects TRBV20-1 to TRBJ1-1; no firm D call. V lost 6 bases to trimming and J lost 5 bases, with 10 bases between them. Germline V lookup: CDR1 DFQATT, CDR2 SNEGSKA (reference sequence). The CDR3 spans 11 residues. The CDR3 reads CSAPGGTEAFF. The DNA for the CDR3 is TGCAGTGCCCCCGGAGGTACTGAAGCTTTCTTT.

The chain employs TRBV29-1 and TRBJ2-7, with 7 bases identical to TRBD2. There are 12 residues in the CDR3. The trim removed 4 bases at V and 4 bases at J, leaving 4 bases unmatched. CDR1 and CDR2 (germline): SQVTM, ANQGSEA. The CDR3 DNA follows: TGCAGCGTTGTAAGCGGGAAGTACGAGCAGTACTTC. Translation gives CSVVSGKYEQYF.